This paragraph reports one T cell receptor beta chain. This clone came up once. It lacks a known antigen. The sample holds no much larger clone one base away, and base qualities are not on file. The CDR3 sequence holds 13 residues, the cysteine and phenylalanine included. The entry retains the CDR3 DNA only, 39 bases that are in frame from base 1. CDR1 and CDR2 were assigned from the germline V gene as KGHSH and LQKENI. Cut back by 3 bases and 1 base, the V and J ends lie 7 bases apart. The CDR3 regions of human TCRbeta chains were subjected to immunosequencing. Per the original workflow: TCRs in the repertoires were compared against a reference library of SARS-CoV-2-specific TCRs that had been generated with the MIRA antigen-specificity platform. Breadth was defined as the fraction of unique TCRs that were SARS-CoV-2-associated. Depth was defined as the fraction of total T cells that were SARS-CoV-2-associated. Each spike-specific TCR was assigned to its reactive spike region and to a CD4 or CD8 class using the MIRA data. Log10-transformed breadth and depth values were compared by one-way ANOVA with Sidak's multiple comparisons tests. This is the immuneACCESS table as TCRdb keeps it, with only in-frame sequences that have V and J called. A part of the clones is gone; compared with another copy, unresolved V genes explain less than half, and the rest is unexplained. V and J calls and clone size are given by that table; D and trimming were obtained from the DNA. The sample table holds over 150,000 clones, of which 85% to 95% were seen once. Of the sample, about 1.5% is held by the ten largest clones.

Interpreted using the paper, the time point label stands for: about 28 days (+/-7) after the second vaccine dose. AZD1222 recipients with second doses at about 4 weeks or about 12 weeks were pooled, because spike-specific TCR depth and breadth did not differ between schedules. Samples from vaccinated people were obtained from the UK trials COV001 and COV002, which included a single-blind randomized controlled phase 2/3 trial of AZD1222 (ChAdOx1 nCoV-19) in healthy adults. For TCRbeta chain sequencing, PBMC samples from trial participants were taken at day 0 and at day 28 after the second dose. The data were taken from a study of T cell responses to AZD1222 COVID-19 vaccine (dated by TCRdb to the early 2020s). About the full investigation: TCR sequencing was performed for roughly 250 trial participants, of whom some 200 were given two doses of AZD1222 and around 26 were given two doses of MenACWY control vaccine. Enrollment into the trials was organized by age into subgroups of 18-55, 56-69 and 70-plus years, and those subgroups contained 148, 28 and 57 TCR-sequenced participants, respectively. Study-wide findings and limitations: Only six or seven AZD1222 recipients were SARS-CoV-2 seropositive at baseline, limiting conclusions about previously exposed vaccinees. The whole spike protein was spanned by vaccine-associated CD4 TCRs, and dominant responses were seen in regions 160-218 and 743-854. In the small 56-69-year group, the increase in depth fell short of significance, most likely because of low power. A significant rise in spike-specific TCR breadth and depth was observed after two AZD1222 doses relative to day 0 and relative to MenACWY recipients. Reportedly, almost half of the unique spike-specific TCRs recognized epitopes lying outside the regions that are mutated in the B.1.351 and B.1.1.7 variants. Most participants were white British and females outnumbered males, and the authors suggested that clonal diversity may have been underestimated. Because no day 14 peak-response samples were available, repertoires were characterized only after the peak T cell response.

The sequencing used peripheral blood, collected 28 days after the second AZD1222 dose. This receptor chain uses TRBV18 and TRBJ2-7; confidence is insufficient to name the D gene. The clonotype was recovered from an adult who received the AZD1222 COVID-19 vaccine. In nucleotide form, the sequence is TGTGCCAGCTCACCCGTCACGTCCTACGAGCAGTACTTC. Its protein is CASSPVTSYEQYF.